This T cell receptor beta chain came from a study of cytomegalovirus exposure and HLA in healthy donors. Study context: Early on, a data release was issued that held 80 million to 90 million unique TCRs from HLA-typed donors.

13 Jbeta primers and 60 Vbeta primers were used for the PCR. Data came from immunoSEQ multiplex PCR; TCRdb stores just in-frame clones and leaves some out. The data show 95,000 to 150,000 clones, about 81% seen once. Broader study findings: Cytomegalovirus-associated TCR beta chains were listed, numbering over 150. Being productive about 90% or about 30% of the time was typical of most TCR beta V segments in an earlier analysis. It was assumed in the presence/absence analyses that sequencing depth was roughly uniform across donors.

The V gene end was trimmed by 1 base and the J gene end by 1 base; junction bases not matched to a gene: 4. Per the germline V gene, CDR1 is MGHRA and CDR2 is YSYEKL. CDR3 size: 16 residues. With respect to this clone: Its antigen remains unidentified.

Material: PBMCs. The receptor was isolated from a woman in her twenties or thirties in good health and CMV-seronegative. The V call is TRBV4-1, the J call TRBJ2-1, with TRBD2 identical over 7 bases. The CDR3 spells CASSQVAGVSYNEQFF. CDR3 in DNA: TGCGCCAGCAGCCAAGTTGCGGGGGTTTCCTACAATGAGCAGTTCTTC.